This TCR beta chain is drawn from a study of lymphopenia after photon versus proton radiotherapy. Germline V gene data show CDR1 as SGHRS and CDR2 as YFSETQ. The V gene end was trimmed by 4 bases and the J gene end by 4 bases; junction bases not matched to a gene: 9. This CDR3 has 16 amino acids. With respect to this clone: What it binds is not known.

Only in-frame clones appear in the TCRdb table, and some are missing; sequencing was by immunoSEQ multiplex PCR. Found here are 30,000 to 45,000 clones, roughly 92% of them singletons; the top ten hold approximately 14%. General study points: Oligoclonal CD8+ Temra expansion after nadir drove photon patients' diversity drop. Under photons, naive T cells and diversity fell while effector/memory populations rose.

The J gene is TRBJ1-1, the V gene TRBV5-1, with 11 bases identical to TRBD1. The receptor comes from a man aged 55 to 70 with cholangiocarcinoma. The source was peripheral blood, collected from a patient treated with photon-based radiotherapy. The CDR3 DNA follows: TGCGCCAGCAGCACCGGGACAGGGGGTGCGGCCACTGAAGCTTTCTTT. It codes for CASSTGTGGAATEAFF.